This T cell receptor beta chain appears in the sequencing data of a study of blood T cell repertoires in COVID-19. In the source study's methods: Nucleated cell number was recorded as an estimate derived from reference gene primer amplification. Profiling relied on immunoSEQ multiplex PCR, and the TCRdb table lists in-frame clones only, not all of them. Clonal size and the V and J genes are those of that table, whereas D and trimming came from the DNA. The profile covers under 50,000 clones, with roughly 69% appearing a single time and 6.2% taken by the ten largest. This clone appeared a few times. This TCR was sampled from an elderly man with acute or convalescent COVID-19. The source material was peripheral blood.

CDR3 nucleotides: TGTGCCAGCAGCTCGGGGAGGGACAGGGCCTATGGCTACACCTTC. Residues: CASSSGRDRAYGYTF. V usage is TRBV11-3 and J usage is TRBJ1-2; 9 bases map to TRBD1. Germline CDR1 reads SGHNT; CDR2 reads YENEEA. This CDR3 contains 15 residues. V lost 4 bases, J lost 4 bases, and 7 bases stayed unmatched.